Shown below are 25 T cell receptor beta chains from a single sample sequenced in a study of control samples from healthy donors and cancer patients. Produced via immunoSEQ multiplex PCR; TCRdb's table is partial and in-frame only. The repertoire includes about 130,000 clones, just under 95% of them detected once, and 14% sits in the top ten. The sequencing sample was made of PBMCs. These receptors were obtained from a man aged 55 to 70 with colorectal cancer.

J is TRBJ1-4 and V is TRBV5-1; D uncertain. V gave up 3 bases and J gave up 2 bases, with 8 bases separating them. From germline, CDR1 is SGHRS and CDR2 YFSETQ. The CDR3 sequence is 14 residues long. The CDR3 nucleotides are TGCGCCAGCAGCTCTGGGAGGACTAATGAAAAACTGTTTTTT. It encodes CASSSGRTNEKLFF.

The J gene is TRBJ2-1, the V gene TRBV25-1; no firm D call. Between the trimmed V and J ends, which lost 4 bases and 5 bases, there was a span of 9 bases. There are 13 residues in the CDR3. CDR1 and CDR2 from the germline V gene are MGHDK and SYGVNS. CDR3 amino acids: CASSAPADNEQFF. CDR3 coding DNA: TGTGCCAGCAGTGCTCCCGCCGACAATGAGCAGTTCTTC. Looking up the rest from reference TRBV25-1 and TRBJ2-1 gives the full variable domain: EADIYQTPRYLVIGTGKKITLECSQTMGHDKMYWYQQDPGMELHLIHYSYGVNSTEKGDLSSESTVSRIRTEHFPLTLESARPSHTSQYLCASSAPADNEQFFGPGTRLTVL.

V is TRBV12-3 or TRBV12-4 and J is TRBJ2-7; D not certain. The CDR3 is made up of 11 amino acids. The germline V and J ends were trimmed by 3 bases and 3 bases, with 3 bases remaining between them. The CDR3 coding sequence is TGTGCCAGCAGTTTTCTCTACGAGCAGTACTTC. Translation: CASSFLYEQYF.

The CDR3 DNA follows: TGTGCCAGCAGTTTGGCGGGGGGAGAGACCCAGTACTTC. It translates to CASSLAGGETQYF. The chain combines TRBV28 with TRBJ2-5, with 8 positions matching TRBD2. CDR3 length: 13 amino acids. CDR1 and CDR2 (germline): MDHEN, SYDVKM. Unmatched junction bases numbered 1, after V lost 3 bases and J lost 4 bases.

V usage is TRBV10-2 and J usage is TRBJ2-7, with 7 nucleotides matching TRBD2. After removal of 4 bases from V and 6 bases from J, the junction contained 9 bases not matched to a gene. The CDR3 length is 14 residues. CDR1 and CDR2 (germline): WSHSY, SAAADI. DNA for the CDR3: TGCGCCAGCAGTGTAGCTGGACTAGAAACCGAGCAGTACTTC. Its translation is CASSVAGLETEQYF.

For the CDR3, the DNA is TGTGCCAGTAGTGCCCTGGACACTTTGGCCGGGGAGCTGTTTTTT. This gives the protein CASSALDTLAGELFF. The chain has TRBV19 and TRBJ2-2; D may be TRBD1 (5 bases). V lost 5 bases and J 6 bases, leaving 16 bases between the germline ends. Germline values: CDR1 LNHDA, CDR2 SQIVND (reference sequence). This CDR3 has 15 amino acids.

The chain carries TRBV19 and TRBJ2-4; no reliable D call. V lost 4 bases and J lost 1, with 14 bases in between. CDR1 LNHDA and CDR2 SQIVND come from the germline V gene (reference sequence). The length of the CDR3 is 16 residues. The CDR3 DNA follows: TGTGCCAGTAGTAGGAAAGGGAAGTCGGCCAAAAACATTCAGTACTTC. Translated, it gives CASSRKGKSAKNIQYF.

The V call is TRBV7-9, the J call TRBJ1-2; 8 positions match TRBD1. Germline CDR1 is SEHNR and CDR2 is FQNEAQ (reference sequence). The junction had 3 bases not matched to a gene; V was cut back by 3 bases and J by 3 bases. The CDR3 has 14 amino acids. The CDR3 bases are TGTGCCAGCAGCTTCAACAGGGGGGACTATGGCTACACCTTC. This codes for CASSFNRGDYGYTF.

This rearrangement joins TRBV30 to TRBJ1-6, with D possibly being TRBD1 (6 bases). Trimming pared 2 bases from V and 5 bases from J, leaving 19 bases between. Germline V gene sequence: CDR1 GTSNPN, CDR2 SVGIG (reference sequence). The length of the CDR3 is 17 residues. CDR3 loop: CAWSTGKVPTHNSPLHF. The CDR3 DNA reads as TGTGCCTGGAGTACAGGGAAGGTCCCGACTCATAATTCACCCCTCCACTTT.

The V and J genes are TRBV5-1 and TRBJ1-3, with TRBD1 matching over 9 bases. The V segment lost 4 bases and the J segment 4 bases; nucleotides outside the gene matches: 3. The CDR3 is made up of 14 amino acids. Germline V gene data show CDR1 as SGHRS and CDR2 as YFSETQ. The DNA of the CDR3 is TGCGCCAGCAGCCCCGGGACAGGGGGAAACACCATATATTTT. This codes for CASSPGTGGNTIYF.

The chain carries TRBV12-3 or TRBV12-4 and TRBJ2-5; D is ambiguous. V shed 2 bases and J shed 5 bases, with 6 bases lying between them. This CDR3 has 12 amino acids. The CDR3 reads CASSLFLETQYF. The CDR3 DNA follows: TGTGCCAGCAGTTTATTCTTGGAGACCCAGTACTTC.

The chain joins TRBV19 to TRBJ1-2; 7 nucleotides agree with TRBD1. The CDR3 consists of 11 residues. Germline V gene data show CDR1 as LNHDA and CDR2 as SQIVND (reference sequence). V dropped 7 bases and J dropped 7; count of bases not matched to a gene: 3. The CDR3 here is CASTDRAGYTF. CDR3 nucleotide sequence: TGTGCCAGTACTGACAGGGCTGGCTACACCTTC.

This clone was seen only once. The chain joins TRBV7-2 to TRBJ2-3; D unclear. V was shortened by 4 bases and J by 4 bases, with 3 bases between the two germline ends. This CDR3 contains 11 residues. CDR1 is SGHTA and CDR2 is FQGNSA in the germline V gene. The CDR3 protein is CASSSSDTQYF. CDR3 nucleotide sequence: TGTGCCAGCAGCTCCTCAGATACGCAGTATTTT. Full variable domain (remainder filled in from reference TRBV7-2 and TRBJ2-3): GAGVSQSPSNKVTEKGKDVELRCDPISGHTALYWYRQSLGQGLEFLIYFQGNSAPDKSGLPSDRFSAERTGGSVSTLTIQRTQQEDSAVYLCASSSSDTQYFGPGTRLTVL.

The rearrangement joins TRBV7-8 to TRBJ1-3; the match to TRBD1 covers 8 bases. V dropped 0 bases and J dropped 0; count of bases not matched to a gene: 4. CDR1 SGHVS and CDR2 FQNEAQ come from the germline V gene. The CDR3 loop spans 17 amino acids. The CDR3 reads CASSLAPQGASGNTIYF. CDR3 coding DNA: TGTGCCAGCAGCTTAGCGCCCCAGGGGGCCTCTGGAAACACCATATATTTT. Supplemented by reference TRBV7-8 and TRBJ1-3, the full variable domain reads GAGVSQSPRYKVAKRGQDVALRCDPISGHVSLFWYQQALGQGPEFLTYFQNEAQLDKSGLPSDRFFAERPEGSVSTLKIQRTQQEDSAVYLCASSLAPQGASGNTIYFGEGSWLTVV.

The J gene is TRBJ2-1, the V gene TRBV5-4; weak D call: TRBD1 (5 bases). V lost 4 bases and J lost 0, with 14 bases in between. CDR1 is SGHNT and CDR2 is YYREEE in the germline V gene (reference sequence). This CDR3 region has 16 residues. Here the CDR3 reads CASSPQVLSSYNEQFF. CDR3 sequence (DNA): TGTGCCAGCAGCCCACAGGTTTTGAGCTCCTACAATGAGCAGTTCTTC.

The chain has TRBV7-9 and TRBJ2-7; D might be TRBD1 (6 bases). This CDR3 is 14 amino acids long. From germline, CDR1 is SEHNR and CDR2 FQNEAQ (reference sequence). V shed 5 bases and J shed 0 bases, with 11 bases lying between them. This CDR3 reads CASSPQGISYEQYF. CDR3 coding DNA: TGTGCCAGCAGCCCACAGGGAATCTCCTACGAGCAGTACTTC. Full variable domain (remainder filled in from reference TRBV7-9 and TRBJ2-7): DTGVSQNPRHKITKRGQNVTFRCDPISEHNRLYWYRQTLGQGPEFLTYFQNEAQLEKSRLLSDRFSAERPKGSFSTLEIQRTEQGDSAMYLCASSPQGISYEQYFGPGTRLTVT.

The genes are TRBV18 and TRBJ2-3; D remains ambiguous. This CDR3 is 11 amino acids long. Trimming took off 5 bases at V and 6 bases at J, with 6 bases between the two ends. Germline CDR1 reads KGHSH; CDR2 reads LQKENI. CDR3 amino acids: CASSLGDTQYF. In DNA, the CDR3 is TGTGCCAGCTCATTGGGGGATACGCAGTATTTT.

The chain employs TRBV5-8 and TRBJ2-3; D gene uncertain. In germline, CDR1 is SGHTS, CDR2 YDEGEE. V gave up 4 bases and J gave up 4 bases, with 19 bases separating them. The CDR3 is 16 amino acids. CDR3 sequence (DNA): TGTGCCAGCAGCCTGGTATTGGGCTTAAGTGCAGATACGCAGTATTTT. Its translation: CASSLVLGLSADTQYF.

The chain links TRBV7-8 to TRBJ2-7; no clear D. The CDR3 is made up of 14 amino acids. V lost 4 bases, J lost 1 base, and 11 bases lay in between. Germline V gene sequence: CDR1 SGHVS, CDR2 FQNEAQ. The CDR3 loop reads CASSSGVVSYEQYF. The CDR3 nucleotides are TGTGCCAGCAGCTCCGGCGTCGTATCCTACGAGCAGTACTTC.

V gene TRBV21-1 combines with J gene TRBJ1-2; the DNA was not compared with TRBD1, the D call given in the table. TRBV21-1 corresponds to a pseudogene. This CDR3 is built from 19 residues. The CDR3 protein is CASSKERIVVRQVGYGYTF. The CDR3 DNA reads TGTGCCAGCAGCAAAGAGCGAATTGTGGTCCGACAGGTAGGGTATGGCTACACCTTC.

The rearrangement links TRBV9 to TRBJ1-2; D gene unclear. V was cut by 4 bases and J by 6 bases, with 13 bases left in between. The length of the CDR3 is 13 residues. CDR1 is SGDLS and CDR2 is YYNGEE in the germline V gene. The CDR3: CASSLTPTHGYTF. The CDR3 DNA is TGTGCCAGCAGCCTCACCCCCACCCATGGCTACACCTTC.

The genes are TRBV15 and TRBJ1-5; a weak D match, TRBD1 (5 bases). The CDR3 is 15 amino acids. Germline CDR1 is LNHNV and CDR2 is YYDKDF (reference sequence). V was pared by 5 bases and J by 6 bases, with 17 bases between. The CDR3 nucleotides are TGTGCCACCAGCGCCGGTTGGGGGGTTATTCAGCCCCAGCATTTT. Translating it yields CATSAGWGVIQPQHF.

This clone was seen once. An end of the junction does not agree with germline; a read error may underlie this. The chain employs TRBV4-3 and TRBJ1-2; D unclear. Germline CDR1 reads LGHNA; CDR2 reads YSLEER. The CDR3 is made up of 13 amino acids. CDR3 amino acids: CASSQEVGRLVAF. The CDR3 DNA sequence: TGCGCCAGCAGCCAAGAAGTGGGCCGACTAGTCGCCTTC.

This clone was recorded once. V gene TRBV4-3 combines with J gene TRBJ1-3, with D unclear. The CDR3 spans 16 residues. CDR1 is LGHNA, CDR2 YSLEER, per germline. Trimming cost V 0 bases and J 0 bases, with 9 bases left between them. CDR3 in DNA: TGCGCCAGCAGCCAAGATCGATGGGGCTCTGGAAACACCATATATTTT. It encodes CASSQDRWGSGNTIYF.

CDR3 sequence reads: CASRLDRGLLFF. The CDR3 DNA is TGTGCCAGCAGGCTAGACAGGGGATTACTGTTTTTT. The chain combines TRBV28 with TRBJ1-4; 8 bases match TRBD1. Unmatched junction bases numbered 7, after V lost 6 bases and J lost 13 bases. The germline gives CDR1 MDHEN, CDR2 SYDVKM. The CDR3 extends over 12 amino acids.